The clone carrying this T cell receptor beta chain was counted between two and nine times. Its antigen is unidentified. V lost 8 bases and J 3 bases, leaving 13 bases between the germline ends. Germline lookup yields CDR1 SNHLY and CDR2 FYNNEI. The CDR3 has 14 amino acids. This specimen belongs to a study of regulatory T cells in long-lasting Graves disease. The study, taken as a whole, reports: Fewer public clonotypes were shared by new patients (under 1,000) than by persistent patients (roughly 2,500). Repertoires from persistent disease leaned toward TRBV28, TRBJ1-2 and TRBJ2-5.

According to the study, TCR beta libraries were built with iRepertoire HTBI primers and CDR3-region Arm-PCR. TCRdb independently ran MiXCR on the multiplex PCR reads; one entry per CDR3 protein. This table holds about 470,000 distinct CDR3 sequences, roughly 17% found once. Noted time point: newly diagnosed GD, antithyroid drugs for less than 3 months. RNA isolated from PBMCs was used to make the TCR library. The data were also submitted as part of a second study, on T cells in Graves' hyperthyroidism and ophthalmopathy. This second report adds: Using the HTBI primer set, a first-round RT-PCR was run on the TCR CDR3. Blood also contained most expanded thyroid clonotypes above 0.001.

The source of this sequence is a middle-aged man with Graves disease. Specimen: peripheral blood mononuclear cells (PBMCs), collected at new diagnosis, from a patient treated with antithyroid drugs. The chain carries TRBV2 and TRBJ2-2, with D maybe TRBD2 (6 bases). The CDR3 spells CASLAGSYTGELFF. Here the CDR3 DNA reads TGTGCCAGCCTAGCCGGGAGCTACACCGGGGAGCTGTTTTTT.